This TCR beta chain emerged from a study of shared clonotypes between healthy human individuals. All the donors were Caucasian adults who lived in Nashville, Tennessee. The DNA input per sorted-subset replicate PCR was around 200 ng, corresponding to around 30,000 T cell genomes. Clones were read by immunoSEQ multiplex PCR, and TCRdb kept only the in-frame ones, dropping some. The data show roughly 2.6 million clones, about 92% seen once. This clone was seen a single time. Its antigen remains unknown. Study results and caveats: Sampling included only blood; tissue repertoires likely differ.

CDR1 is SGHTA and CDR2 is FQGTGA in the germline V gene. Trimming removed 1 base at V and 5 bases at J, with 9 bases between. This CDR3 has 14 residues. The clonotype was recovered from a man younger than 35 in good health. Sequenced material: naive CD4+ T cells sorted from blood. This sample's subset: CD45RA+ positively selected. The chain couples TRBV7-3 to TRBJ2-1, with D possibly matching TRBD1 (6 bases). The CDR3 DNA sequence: TGTGCCAGCAGCTTAAGGGGACAAGACAATGAGCAGTTCTTC. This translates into CASSLRGQDNEQFF.